This entry features one T cell receptor beta chain sequence. Germline V gene data show CDR1 as MGHRA and CDR2 as YSYEKL. This CDR3 is built from 17 residues. The V end lost 4 bases, the J end lost 0 bases, and 19 bases lay between the germline ends. The sample comes from a study of control samples from healthy donors and cancer patients. TCRdb's table, derived via immunoSEQ multiplex PCR, lists solely in-frame clones and lacks some. The sample consists of 130,000 or so clones, about 90% of them appearing once. The source of this sequence is a man aged 18 to 29 in good health. The rearrangement joins TRBV4-1 to TRBJ2-7, with D perhaps TRBD1 or TRBD2 (5 bases each). Source material: blood. CDR3 region: CASSRITAWGSSYEQYF. The CDR3 nucleotides are TGCGCCAGCAGCCGCATTACCGCGTGGGGGAGCTCCTACGAGCAGTACTTC.